This TCR beta chain derives from a study of shared clonotypes between healthy human individuals. About the study: The composition of the donors was a couple of women and a few men aged 18 to 49. The study's findings and limits: Clonotypes which were not shared had lower generation probabilities than clonotypes that all four donors shared. Estimated clonotype richness was generally higher in naive than memory subsets.

Only in-frame clones appear in the TCRdb table, and some are missing; sequencing was by immunoSEQ multiplex PCR. The data contain 550,000 to 850,000 clones, 72% of them singletons. V was clipped by 2 bases and J by 0 bases, with 8 bases between them. Germline CDR1 MNHNS, CDR2 SASEGT. The CDR3 runs 15 residues. To note about this clone: What it recognizes is unknown. At the DNA level, this CDR3 is encoded by other sequences in the same sample as well.

Donors were healthy HIV-negative adults without recent acute infections or vaccinations. Sequencing was carried out using memory CD4+ T cells sorted from blood. Subset of the sample: CD45RA-negative fraction. The V call is TRBV6-1, the J call TRBJ2-1; D gene unclear. The source of this sequence is a woman aged 25 to 39 in good health. The CDR3 loop reads CASSELVSSYNEQFF. The CDR3 DNA reads TGTGCCAGCAGTGAACTCGTGAGCTCCTACAATGAGCAGTTCTTC.